This is a list of T cell receptor beta chains from one sample in a study of beta chain features in type 1 diabetes. Some clones are missing from TCRdb's copy, which holds only in-frame ones; the method was immunoSEQ multiplex PCR. The sample has more than 300,000 clones; approximately 9.9% are singletons. The sequencing input was central memory CD4+ T cells from blood. The source of these receptors is a man younger than 45 with type 1 diabetes. The CDR3 runs from the conserved cysteine through the conserved F or W. A D gene is named only where the DNA matches it firmly. Clone size, where shown, is once, few, many, or a class for clones that have expanded.

V: TRBV2; size: few; J: TRBJ2-7; length: 11; D: -; DNA: TGTGCCAGCAGTGACGGCTACGAGCAGTACTTC; CDR3: CASSDGYEQYF
V: TRBV7-9; size: few; J: TRBJ2-3; length: 15; D: TRBD1; DNA: TGTGCCAGCAGCTTAAAGGGGGCCTACACAGATACGCAGTATTTT; CDR3: CASSLKGAYTDTQYF
V: TRBV7-2; size: once; J: TRBJ1-3; length: 14; D: -; DNA: TGTGCCAGCCGACCGGGGCCCTCTGGAAACACCATATATTTT; CDR3: CASRPGPSGNTIYF
V: TRBV28; size: few; J: TRBJ1-5; length: 17; D: -; DNA: TGTGCGAGCCGCTTCCAAGGGTCAACTTTTTTCAATCAGCCCCAGCATTTT; CDR3: CASRFQGSTFFNQPQHF
V: TRBV29-1; size: -; J: TRBJ2-2; length: 16; D: -; DNA: TGCAGCGTTGAAGGGGGCAGGCCACCGAACACCGGGGAGCTGTTTTTT; CDR3: CSVEGGRPPNTGELFF
V: TRBV29-1; size: few; J: TRBJ2-1; length: 9; D: -; DNA: TGCAGCGTTGAAGATGAGCAGTTCTTC; CDR3: CSVEDEQFF
V: TRBV11-2; size: few; J: TRBJ2-7; length: 14; D: -; DNA: TGTGCCAGCAGCTCCTCGGGGCCTCGGTACGAGCAGTACTTC; CDR3: CASSSSGPRYEQYF
V: TRBV27; size: -; J: TRBJ2-7; length: 15; D: TRBD1; DNA: TGTGCCAGCAGTCTACAACCGGGACAGGGCTACGAGCAGTACTTC; CDR3: CASSLQPGQGYEQYF
V: TRBV5-1; size: -; J: TRBJ2-3; length: 14; D: -; DNA: TGCGCCAGCAGCTTGGCCAGTTTCACAGATACGCAGTATTTT; CDR3: CASSLASFTDTQYF
V: TRBV7-2; size: many; J: TRBJ2-7; length: 16; D: -; DNA: TGTGCCAGCAGCTACTACCCCGGGACATTAGCCTACGAGCAGTACTTC; CDR3: CASSYYPGTLAYEQYF
V: TRBV2; size: many; J: TRBJ2-6; length: 17; D: TRBD1; DNA: TGTGCCAGCAGAGAAGGACAGGGAAAAGGTGGGGCCAACGTCCTGACTTTC; CDR3: CASREGQGKGGANVLTF
V: TRBV5-1; size: -; J: TRBJ1-5; length: 14; D: -; DNA: TGCGCCAGCAGCCCGTTGAACATAAATCAGCCCCAGCATTTT; CDR3: CASSPLNINQPQHF
V: TRBV29-1; size: -; J: TRBJ1-1; length: 14; D: TRBD1; DNA: TGCAGCGTGGAGACAGGGACCATGAACACTGAAGCTTTCTTT; CDR3: CSVETGTMNTEAFF
V: TRBV21-1; size: many; J: TRBJ2-6; length: 15; D: -; DNA: TGTGCCAGCATCACACAGGGTTGTGGGGCCAACGTCCTGACTTTC; CDR3: CASITQGCGANVLTF
V: TRBV9; size: -; J: TRBJ1-2; length: 13; D: -; DNA: TGTGCCAGCAGCGTAGACAGCAACTATGGCTACACCTTC; CDR3: CASSVDSNYGYTF
V: TRBV9; size: -; J: TRBJ2-1; length: 17; D: -; DNA: TGTGCCAGCAGCGTAGGTAAACGGCAGGGAGGTTGGGATGAGCAGTTCTTC; CDR3: CASSVGKRQGGWDEQFF
V: TRBV15; size: -; J: TRBJ2-7; length: 15; D: -; DNA: TGTGCCACCAGGCCAGGGGGCGGGGGGGCCTACGAGCAGTACTTC; CDR3: CATRPGGGGAYEQYF
V: TRBV6-1; size: -; J: TRBJ1-5; length: 16; D: -; DNA: TGTGCCAGCAGTGATCGAAGACAGGTTTTCAATCAGCCCCAGCATTTT; CDR3: CASSDRRQVFNQPQHF
V: TRBV29-1; size: many; J: TRBJ1-3; length: 15; D: -; DNA: TGCAGCGTCCACCTAACGACGGGCTCTGGAAACACCATATATTTT; CDR3: CSVHLTTGSGNTIYF
V: TRBV28; size: -; J: TRBJ2-3; length: 15; D: -; DNA: TGTGCCAGCAGAGAACCGGGGCTGTCCACAGATACGCAGTATTTT; CDR3: CASREPGLSTDTQYF
V: TRBV4-3; size: few; J: TRBJ2-7; length: 13; D: -; DNA: TGCGCCAGCAGCCAAGGGGCCTCCTACGAGCAGTACTTC; CDR3: CASSQGASYEQYF
V: TRBV11-2; size: -; J: TRBJ1-3; length: 14; D: -; DNA: TGTGCCAGCAGCCGCGCCAGGGTTGGAAACACCATATATTTT; CDR3: CASSRARVGNTIYF
V: TRBV4-1; size: many; J: TRBJ2-1; length: 16; D: -; DNA: TGCGCCAGCAGCCAAGTCAGGGCGGGACAGTACAATGAGCAGTTCTTC; CDR3: CASSQVRAGQYNEQFF
V: TRBV4-3; size: many; J: TRBJ1-4; length: 15; D: -; DNA: TGCGCCAGCAGCCAAGATGTCGCGAACGGGGCAAAACTGTTTTTT; CDR3: CASSQDVANGAKLFF
V: TRBV2; size: few; J: TRBJ2-3; length: 13; D: TRBD2; DNA: TGTGCCAGCAGTGGCGGCCGGGGGGTGACGCAGTATTTT; CDR3: CASSGGRGVTQYF
V: TRBV27; size: -; J: TRBJ1-2; length: 14; D: -; DNA: TGTGCCAGCAGTGTCAGGGCCTCTAACTATGGCTACACCTTC; CDR3: CASSVRASNYGYTF
V: TRBV9; size: -; J: TRBJ2-6; length: 17; D: -; DNA: TGTGCCAGCAGCCCAGGGGCAGCCGGCCCGTGGGCCAACGTCCTGACTTTC; CDR3: CASSPGAAGPWANVLTF
V: TRBV29-1; size: -; J: TRBJ1-4; length: 12; D: -; DNA: TGCAGCGTTAAAGGCCCGGATGAAAAACTGTTTTTT; CDR3: CSVKGPDEKLFF
V: TRBV6-1; size: few; J: TRBJ2-7; length: 11; D: -; DNA: TGTGCCAGCAGTCCATACTACGAGCAGTACTTC; CDR3: CASSPYYEQYF
V: TRBV5-1; size: -; J: TRBJ1-1; length: 14; D: -; DNA: TGCGCCAGCACATCAGGGACGGTGAACACTGAAGCTTTCTTT; CDR3: CASTSGTVNTEAFF
V: TRBV7-9; size: few; J: TRBJ1-4; length: 11; D: -; DNA: TGTGCCAGCAGCCCTAGTGAAAAACTGTTTTTT; CDR3: CASSPSEKLFF
V: TRBV15; size: -; J: TRBJ2-7; length: 14; D: -; DNA: TGTGCCACCAGCCCCCAGGCCGACTCCTACGAGCAGTACTTC; CDR3: CATSPQADSYEQYF
V: TRBV6-1; size: -; J: TRBJ2-5; length: 15; D: TRBD2; DNA: TGTGCCAGCAGTGTGGGACTAGCCTACCAAGAGACCCAGTACTTC; CDR3: CASSVGLAYQETQYF
V: TRBV7-9; size: few; J: TRBJ2-7; length: 14; D: -; DNA: TGTGCCAGCAGCTTGGTAGGAAGCTCCTACGAGCAGTACTTC; CDR3: CASSLVGSSYEQYF
V: TRBV18; size: few; J: TRBJ2-6; length: 19; D: TRBD1; DNA: TGTGCCAGCTCACCAAAGACGGGACAGGTCTTCTCTGGGGCCAACGTCCTGACTTTC; CDR3: CASSPKTGQVFSGANVLTF
V: TRBV7-6; size: -; J: TRBJ1-1; length: 16; D: -; DNA: TGTGCCAGCAGCTTAGTGGCGGCCCCATCGGACACTGAAGCTTTCTTT; CDR3: CASSLVAAPSDTEAFF
V: TRBV9; size: few; J: TRBJ2-1; length: 15; D: -; DNA: TGTGCCAGCAGCGTGGGACAAGGGGTAGGCTATGAGCAGTTCTTC; CDR3: CASSVGQGVGYEQFF